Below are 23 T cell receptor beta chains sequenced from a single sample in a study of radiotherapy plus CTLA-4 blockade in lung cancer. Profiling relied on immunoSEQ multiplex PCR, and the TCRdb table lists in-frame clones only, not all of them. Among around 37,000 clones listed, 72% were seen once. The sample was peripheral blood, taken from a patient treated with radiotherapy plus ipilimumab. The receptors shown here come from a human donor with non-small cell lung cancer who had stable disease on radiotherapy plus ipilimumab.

The CDR3 region is CASADEGFNQPQHF. CDR3 DNA sequence: TGTGCCAGCGCAGATGAGGGTTTCAATCAGCCCCAGCATTTT. The chain links TRBV2 to TRBJ1-5; D gene unclear. The germline gives CDR1 SNHLY, CDR2 FYNNEI. V lost 8 bases to trimming and J lost 3 bases, with 14 bases between them. The CDR3 spans 14 residues.

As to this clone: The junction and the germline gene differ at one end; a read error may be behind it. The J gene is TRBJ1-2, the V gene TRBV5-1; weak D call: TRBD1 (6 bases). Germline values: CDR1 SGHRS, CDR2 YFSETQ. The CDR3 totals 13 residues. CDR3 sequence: CASSPTSDSPHIF. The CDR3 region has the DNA TGCGCCAGCAGCCCTACGTCGGACAGCCCGCATATCTTC.

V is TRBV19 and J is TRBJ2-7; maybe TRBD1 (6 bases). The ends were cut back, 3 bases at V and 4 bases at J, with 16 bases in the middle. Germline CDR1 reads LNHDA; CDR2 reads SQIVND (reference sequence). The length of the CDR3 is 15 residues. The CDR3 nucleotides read TGTGCCAGTAGTATTGGGGGCGATCCAATTTACGAGCAGTACTTC. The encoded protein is CASSIGGDPIYEQYF. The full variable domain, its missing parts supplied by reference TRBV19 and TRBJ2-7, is DGGITQSPKYLFRKEGQNVTLSCEQNLNHDAMYWYRQDPGQGLRLIYYSQIVNDFQKGDIAEGYSVSREKKESFPLTVTSAQKNPTAFYLCASSIGGDPIYEQYFGPGTRLTVT.

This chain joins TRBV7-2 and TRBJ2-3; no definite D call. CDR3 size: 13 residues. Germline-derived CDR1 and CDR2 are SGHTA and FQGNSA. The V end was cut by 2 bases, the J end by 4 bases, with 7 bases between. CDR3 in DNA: TGTGCCAGCAGCTTACAGGCCCCAGATACGCAGTATTTT. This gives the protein CASSLQAPDTQYF. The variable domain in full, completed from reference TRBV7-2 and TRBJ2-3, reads GAGVSQSPSNKVTEKGKDVELRCDPISGHTALYWYRQSLGQGLEFLIYFQGNSAPDKSGLPSDRFSAERTGGSVSTLTIQRTQQEDSAVYLCASSLQAPDTQYFGPGTRLTVL.

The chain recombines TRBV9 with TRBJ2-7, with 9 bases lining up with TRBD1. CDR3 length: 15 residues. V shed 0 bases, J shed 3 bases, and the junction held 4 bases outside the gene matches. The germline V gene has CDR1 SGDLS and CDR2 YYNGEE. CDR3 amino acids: CASSVGLGQGYEQYF. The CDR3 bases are TGTGCCAGCAGCGTAGGATTGGGACAGGGCTACGAGCAGTACTTC. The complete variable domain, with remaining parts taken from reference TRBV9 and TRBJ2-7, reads DSGVTQTPKHLITATGQRVTLRCSPRSGDLSVYWYQQSLDQGLQFLIQYYNGEERAKGNILERFSAQQFPDLHSELNLSSLELGDSALYFCASSVGLGQGYEQYFGPGTRLTVT.

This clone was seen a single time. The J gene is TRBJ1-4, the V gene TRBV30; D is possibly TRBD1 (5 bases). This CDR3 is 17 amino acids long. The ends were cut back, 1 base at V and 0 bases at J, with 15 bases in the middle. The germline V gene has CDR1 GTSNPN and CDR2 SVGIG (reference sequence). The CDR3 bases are TGTGCCTGGAGTGAAGGGTGGGGCAGATCAACTAATGAAAAACTGTTTTTT. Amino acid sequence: CAWSEGWGRSTNEKLFF.

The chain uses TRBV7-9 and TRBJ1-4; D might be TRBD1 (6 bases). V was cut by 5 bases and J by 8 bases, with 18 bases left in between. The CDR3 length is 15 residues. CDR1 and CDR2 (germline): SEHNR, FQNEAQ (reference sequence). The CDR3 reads CASSDEQGRGEKLFF. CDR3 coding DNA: TGTGCCAGCAGCGACGAACAGGGCCGAGGAGAAAAACTGTTTTTT.

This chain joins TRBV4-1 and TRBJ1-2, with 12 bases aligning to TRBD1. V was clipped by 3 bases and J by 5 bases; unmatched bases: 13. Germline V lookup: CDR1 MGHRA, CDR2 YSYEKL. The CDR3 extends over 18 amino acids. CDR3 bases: TGCGCCAGCAGCCATGGAGCGGGACAGGGGGCCGGGAGTTATGGCTACACCTTC. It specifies CASSHGAGQGAGSYGYTF.

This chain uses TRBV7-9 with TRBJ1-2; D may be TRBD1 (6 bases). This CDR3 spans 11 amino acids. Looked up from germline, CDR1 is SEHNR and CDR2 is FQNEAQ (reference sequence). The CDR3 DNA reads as TGTGCTTCGAGGGACAACTCCGGCTACACCTTC. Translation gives CASRDNSGYTF.

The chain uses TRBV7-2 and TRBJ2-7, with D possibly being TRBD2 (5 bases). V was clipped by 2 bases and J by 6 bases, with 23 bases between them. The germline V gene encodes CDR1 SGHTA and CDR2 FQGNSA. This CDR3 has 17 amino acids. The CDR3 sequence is CASSLMFLAINPAEQYF. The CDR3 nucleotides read TGTGCCAGCAGCTTAATGTTCCTAGCCATTAATCCCGCCGAGCAGTACTTC.

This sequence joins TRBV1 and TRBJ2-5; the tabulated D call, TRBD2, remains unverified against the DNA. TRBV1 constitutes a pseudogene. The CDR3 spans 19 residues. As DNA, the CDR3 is TGCACCAGCAGCCAAGATGGCGATTTTGGACTATCGTACCAAGAGACCCAGTACTTC. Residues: CTSSQDGDFGLSYQETQYF.

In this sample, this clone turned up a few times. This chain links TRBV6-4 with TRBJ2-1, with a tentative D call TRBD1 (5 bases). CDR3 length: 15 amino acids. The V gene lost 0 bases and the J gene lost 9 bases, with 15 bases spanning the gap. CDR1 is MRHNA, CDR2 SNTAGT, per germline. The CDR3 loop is CASSDSERGLGEQFF. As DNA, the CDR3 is TGTGCCAGCAGTGACTCGGAAAGGGGTCTGGGTGAGCAGTTCTTC.

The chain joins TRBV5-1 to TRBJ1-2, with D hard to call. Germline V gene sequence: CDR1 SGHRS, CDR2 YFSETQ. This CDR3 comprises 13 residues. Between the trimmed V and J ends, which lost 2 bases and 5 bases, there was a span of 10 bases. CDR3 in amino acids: CASSLDTLYGYTF. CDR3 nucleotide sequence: TGCGCCAGCAGCTTAGACACCTTATATGGCTACACCTTC.

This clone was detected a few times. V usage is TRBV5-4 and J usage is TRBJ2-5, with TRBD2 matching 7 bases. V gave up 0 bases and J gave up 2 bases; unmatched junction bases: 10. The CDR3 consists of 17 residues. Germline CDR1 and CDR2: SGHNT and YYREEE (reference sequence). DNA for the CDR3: TGTGCCAGCAGCTTGGGGATTGTGGCTAGCGGACAAGAGACCCAGTACTTC. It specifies CASSLGIVASGQETQYF. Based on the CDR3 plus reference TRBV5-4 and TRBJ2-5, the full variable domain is ETGVTQSPTHLIKTRGQQVTLRCSSQSGHNTVSWYQQALGQGPQFIFQYYREEENGRGNFPPRFSGLQFPNYSSELNVNALELDDSALYLCASSLGIVASGQETQYFGPGTRLLVL.

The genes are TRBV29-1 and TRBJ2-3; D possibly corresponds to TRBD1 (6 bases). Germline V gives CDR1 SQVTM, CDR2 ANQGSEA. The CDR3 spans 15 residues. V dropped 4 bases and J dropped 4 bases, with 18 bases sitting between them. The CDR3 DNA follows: TGCAGCGTTGTTTTCAGCACAGGGCGTGCAGATACGCAGTATTTT. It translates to CSVVFSTGRADTQYF.

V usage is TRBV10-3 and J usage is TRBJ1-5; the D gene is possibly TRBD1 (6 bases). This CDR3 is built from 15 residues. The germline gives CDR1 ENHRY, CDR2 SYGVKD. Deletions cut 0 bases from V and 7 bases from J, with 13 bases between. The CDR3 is CAISESPGDGQPQHF. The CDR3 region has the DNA TGTGCCATCAGTGAGTCGCCAGGGGATGGGCAGCCCCAGCATTTT.

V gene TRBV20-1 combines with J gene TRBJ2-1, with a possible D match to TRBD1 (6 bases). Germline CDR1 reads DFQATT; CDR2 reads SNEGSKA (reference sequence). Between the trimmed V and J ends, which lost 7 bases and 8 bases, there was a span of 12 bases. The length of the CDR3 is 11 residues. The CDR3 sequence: CSVPYRDEQFF. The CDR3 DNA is TGCAGTGTCCCTTACAGGGATGAGCAGTTCTTC.

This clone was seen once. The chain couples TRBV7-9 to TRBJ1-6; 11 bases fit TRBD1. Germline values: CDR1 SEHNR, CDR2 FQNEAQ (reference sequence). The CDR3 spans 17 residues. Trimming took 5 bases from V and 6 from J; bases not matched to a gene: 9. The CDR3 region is CASSLRTGGLTNSPLHF. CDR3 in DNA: TGTGCCAGCAGCCTTCGGACAGGGGGCTTGACTAATTCACCCCTCCACTTT.

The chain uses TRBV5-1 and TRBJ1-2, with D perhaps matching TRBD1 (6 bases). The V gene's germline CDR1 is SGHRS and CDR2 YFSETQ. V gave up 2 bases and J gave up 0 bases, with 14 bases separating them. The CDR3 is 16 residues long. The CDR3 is CASSFTGQEANYGYTF. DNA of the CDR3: TGCGCCAGCAGCTTTACAGGGCAAGAAGCTAACTATGGCTACACCTTC. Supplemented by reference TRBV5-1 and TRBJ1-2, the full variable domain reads KAGVTQTPRYLIKTRGQQVTLSCSPISGHRSVSWYQQTPGQGLQFLFEYFSETQRNKGNFPGRFSGRQFSNSRSEMNVSTLELGDSALYLCASSFTGQEANYGYTFGSGTRLTVV.

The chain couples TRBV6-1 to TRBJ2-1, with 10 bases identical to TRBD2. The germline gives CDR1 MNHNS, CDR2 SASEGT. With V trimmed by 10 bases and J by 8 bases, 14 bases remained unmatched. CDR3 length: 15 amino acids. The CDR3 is CATRDLAGVKDEQFF. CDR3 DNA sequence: TGTGCCACTCGCGATCTAGCGGGGGTGAAGGATGAGCAGTTCTTC.

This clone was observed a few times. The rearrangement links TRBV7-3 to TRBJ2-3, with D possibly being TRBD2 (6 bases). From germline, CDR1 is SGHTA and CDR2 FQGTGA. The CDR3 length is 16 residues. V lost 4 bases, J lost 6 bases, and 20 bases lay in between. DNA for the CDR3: TGTGCCAGCAGCTCACTTGGGGGACTCTTGACGGATACGCAGTATTTT. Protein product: CASSSLGGLLTDTQYF.

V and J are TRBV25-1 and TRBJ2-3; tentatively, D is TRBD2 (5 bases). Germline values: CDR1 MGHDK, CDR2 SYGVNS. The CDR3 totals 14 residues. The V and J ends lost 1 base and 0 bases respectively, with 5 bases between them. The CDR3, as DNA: TGTGCCAGCAGTGAATGGAGGAGCACAGATACGCAGTATTTT. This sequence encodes CASSEWRSTDTQYF. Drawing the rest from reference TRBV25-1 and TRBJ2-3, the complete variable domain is EADIYQTPRYLVIGTGKKITLECSQTMGHDKMYWYQQDPGMELHLIHYSYGVNSTEKGDLSSESTVSRIRTEHFPLTLESARPSHTSQYLCASSEWRSTDTQYFGPGTRLTVL.

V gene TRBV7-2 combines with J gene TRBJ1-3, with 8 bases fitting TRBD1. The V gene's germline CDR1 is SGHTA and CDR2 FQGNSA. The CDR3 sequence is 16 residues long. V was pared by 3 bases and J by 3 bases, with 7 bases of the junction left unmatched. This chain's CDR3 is CASSFQGAKVGNTIYF. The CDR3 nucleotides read TGTGCCAGCAGCTTTCAGGGGGCAAAAGTTGGAAACACCATATATTTT.